These 27 T cell receptor beta chains were sequenced from one sample in a study of Graves' ophthalmopathy and Graves' hyperthyroidism (dated by TCRdb to 2017 to 2018). Sequencing was performed on an Illumina HiSeq 2000. For repertoire sequencing, TCR beta CDR3 regions were amplified from RNA transcripts. HTBI primers and the Qiagen OneStep RT-PCR kit were used in a first-round RT-PCR, which was followed by a second-round multiplex PCR, size selection and purification. TCRdb's own reprocessing of the public reads used fastp at Q25 and MiXCR and kept productive beta chains. Entries are consolidated by CDR3 protein sequence, retaining the most common genes and DNA. The sample table contains 200,000 to 250,000 distinct CDR3 sequences; only one count was recorded for 20% to 25% of them. The ten largest clonotypes hold around 45% of the sample. The specimen was peripheral blood. Receptor source: a woman aged 45-60 years with Graves' ophthalmopathy. Donor details come from another sample of the same person, matched by shared clones.

This clonotype was observed at least ten times. The V call is TRBV5-1, the J call TRBJ2-4; TRBD1 or TRBD2 may be the D gene (5 bases each). V was cut by 4 bases and J by 6 bases, with 14 bases left in between. CDR1 SGHRS and CDR2 YFSETQ come from the germline V gene. The CDR3 is 14 amino acids. The CDR3 loop reads CASSPGGGTNIQYF. CDR3 sequence (DNA): TGCGCCAGCAGCCCCGGTGGGGGAACAAACATTCAGTACTTC.

This clonotype has a count of ten or more. This rearrangement joins TRBV19 to TRBJ1-5; D is ambiguous. Per germline, CDR1 LNHDA and CDR2 SQIVND (reference sequence). The CDR3 has 14 residues. V was trimmed by 10 bases and J by 0 bases, leaving 13 bases between them. CDR3 DNA: TGTGCCATCCGACCCCACGGTAGCAATCAGCCCCAGCATTTT. This sequence encodes CAIRPHGSNQPQHF.

This clonotype has at least ten counts. The gene calls are TRBV5-1 and TRBJ2-5; 8 nucleotides align to TRBD2. V trimming: 1 base; J trimming: 2 bases; junction bases outside the gene matches: 7. Looked up from germline, CDR1 is SGHRS and CDR2 is YFSETQ. This CDR3 is built from 16 residues. CDR3 in DNA: TGCGCCAGCAGCTTGAGGACTAGCCTTACTCAAGAGACCCAGTACTTC. Its protein product is CASSLRTSLTQETQYF. The full variable domain, its missing parts supplied by reference TRBV5-1 and TRBJ2-5, is KAGVTQTPRYLIKTRGQQVTLSCSPISGHRSVSWYQQTPGQGLQFLFEYFSETQRNKGNFPGRFSGRQFSNSRSEMNVSTLELGDSALYLCASSLRTSLTQETQYFGPGTRLLVL.

The rearrangement joins TRBV6-1 to TRBJ1-5; D perhaps matches TRBD1 (5 bases). Germline CDR1 and CDR2: MNHNS and SASEGT. The CDR3 is 14 amino acids. The ends were cut back, 4 bases at V and 6 bases at J, with 13 bases in the middle. CDR3 in DNA: TGTGCCAGCAGTGCCGGGGGTAGCGGTCAGCCCCAGCATTTT. As protein: CASSAGGSGQPQHF.

This clonotype has only a few counts. This may be a read error: a much more frequent sequence differs by one nucleotide. V is TRBV30 and J is TRBJ1-6; possible D gene TRBD1, 6 bases. CDR1 and CDR2 from the germline V gene are GTSNPN and SVGIG (reference sequence). V lost 7 bases and J 5 bases, leaving 12 bases between the germline ends. This CDR3 spans 13 amino acids. The CDR3 loop reads CASEDSDNSPLHF. CDR3 coding DNA: TGTGCCTCGGAGGACAGTGATAATTCACCCCTCCACTTT.

This clonotype has ten or more counts. In DNA form, the CDR3 reads TGCAGTGCTAGAGATATAAGAGAGAATCGCTCACCCCTCCACTTT. Translating gives CSARDIRENRSPLHF. The chain recombines TRBV20-1 with TRBJ1-6; D unresolved. Germline CDR1 DFQATT, CDR2 SNEGSKA (reference sequence). CDR3 length: 15 residues. V lost 0 bases to trimming and J lost 10 bases, with 16 bases between them.

This clonotype was counted at least ten times. This chain connects TRBV7-2 to TRBJ1-1; TRBD1 matches 8 bases. There are 15 residues in the CDR3. Germline-derived CDR1 and CDR2 are SGHTA and FQGNSA. J was trimmed by 6 bases and V by 2 bases; bases with no gene match: 8. CDR3 nucleotide sequence: TGTGCCAGCAGCTTAATAGGACAGGGATCCGCTGAAGCTTTCTTT. The encoded protein is CASSLIGQGSAEAFF. The full variable domain, completed using reference TRBV7-2 and TRBJ1-1, is GAGVSQSPSNKVTEKGKDVELRCDPISGHTALYWYRQSLGQGLEFLIYFQGNSAPDKSGLPSDRFSAERTGGSVSTLTIQRTQQEDSAVYLCASSLIGQGSAEAFFGQGTRLTVV.

This clonotype was found many times. This rearrangement joins TRBV30 to TRBJ2-5; 8 bases are shared with TRBD2. Per the germline V gene, CDR1 is GTSNPN and CDR2 is SVGIG (reference sequence). Trimming took 4 bases from V and 0 from J; bases not matched to a gene: 10. The CDR3 contains 16 residues. The CDR3 here is CAWNIRGGRYQETQYF. DNA for the CDR3: TGTGCCTGGAATATTAGAGGCGGGAGGTACCAAGAGACCCAGTACTTC.

This clonotype was observed many times. The CDR3 protein is CASSSTDWGAKNIQYF. DNA of the CDR3: TGTGCCAGCAGTTCTACGGATTGGGGGGCCAAAAACATTCAGTACTTC. J is TRBJ2-4 and V is TRBV6-5; D tentatively fits TRBD1 or TRBD2 (5 bases each). The CDR3 runs to 16 residues. V dropped 4 bases and J dropped 1 base, with 14 bases sitting between them. Germline lookup yields CDR1 MNHEY and CDR2 SVGAGI.

This clonotype was seen a few times. The chain has TRBV10-3 and TRBJ1-2; TRBD1 matches at 8 bases. Per the germline V gene, CDR1 is ENHRY and CDR2 is SYGVKD. V dropped 6 bases and J dropped 3; count of bases not matched to a gene: 9. CDR3 length: 15 residues. The CDR3 is CAIREEGTGDYGYTF. The CDR3, as DNA: TGTGCCATCAGAGAGGAGGGGACAGGTGACTATGGCTACACCTTC.

This clonotype was detected many times. The V call is TRBV2, the J call TRBJ1-1, with TRBD1 identical over 10 bases. The J segment lost 5 bases and the V segment lost 4 bases, leaving 4 bases of the junction unmatched. The germline CDR1 and CDR2 sequences are SNHLY and FYNNEI. The CDR3 loop spans 14 amino acids. CDR3 sequence: CASSAGQGGTEAFF. The CDR3 nucleotides read TGTGCCAGCAGTGCAGGACAGGGGGGAACTGAAGCTTTCTTT.

This clonotype was recorded at least ten times. The chain carries TRBV6-1 and TRBJ1-2; D possibly corresponds to TRBD1 (6 bases). Germline CDR1 and CDR2: MNHNS and SASEGT. The CDR3 is 14 residues long. The V and J ends lost 2 bases and 3 bases respectively, with 10 bases between them. The DNA for the CDR3 is TGTGCCAGCAGTGAAACCAGGGGTGACTATGGCTACACCTTC. Its protein product is CASSETRGDYGYTF.

This clonotype occurred many times. The rearrangement links TRBV7-9 to TRBJ2-5, with D maybe TRBD2 (5 bases). The length of the CDR3 is 14 residues. Trimming left V 5 bases short and J 2 bases short, with 12 bases between. From germline, CDR1 is SEHNR and CDR2 FQNEAQ (reference sequence). The CDR3 DNA is TGTGCCAGCAGCATCCGGGAACCTCAAGAGACCCAGTACTTC. Translated, it gives CASSIREPQETQYF. Full variable domain (remainder filled in from reference TRBV7-9 and TRBJ2-5): DTGVSQNPRHKITKRGQNVTFRCDPISEHNRLYWYRQTLGQGPEFLTYFQNEAQLEKSRLLSDRFSAERPKGSFSTLEIQRTEQGDSAMYLCASSIREPQETQYFGPGTRLLVL.

With regard to this clonotype: The CDR3 does not end in the conserved phenylalanine or tryptophan, so this is likely a read error. The rearrangement links TRBV5-1 to TRBJ2-4, with TRBD2 as a possible D gene (6 bases). The CDR3 extends over 17 amino acids. Trimming took off 0 bases at V and 7 bases at J, with 20 bases between the two ends. Germline V lookup: CDR1 SGHRS, CDR2 YFSETQ. CDR3 in DNA: TGCGCCAGCAGCTTGGGCCCCGGGACCTCAGGAGGGAACATTCAGTACATC. As protein: CASSLGPGTSGGNIQYI.

The V and J genes are TRBV28 and TRBJ1-6, with D unresolved. Germline-derived CDR1 and CDR2 are MDHEN and SYDVKM. V dropped 3 bases and J dropped 6 bases, with 6 bases sitting between them. The CDR3 length is 13 residues. CDR3 sequence (DNA): TGTGCCAGCAGTTTCCTGGGTAATTCACCCCTCCACTTT. This translates into CASSFLGNSPLHF. Using reference TRBV28 and TRBJ1-6 for the parts outside the CDR3, the full variable domain is DVKVTQSSRYLVKRTGEKVFLECVQDMDHENMFWYRQDPGLGLRLIYFSYDVKMKEKGDIPEGYSVSREKKERFSLILESASTNQTSMYLCASSFLGNSPLHFGNGTRLTVT.

This clonotype was seen repeatedly, ten times or more. The chain is built from TRBV11-1 and TRBJ2-5, with 11 bases that match TRBD2. Germline trimming cut 5 bases from V and 4 bases from J; bases unmatched to any gene: 6. The V gene's germline CDR1 is SGHAT and CDR2 FQDESV (reference sequence). The CDR3 spans 15 residues. The DNA of the CDR3 is TGTGCCAGCAGCCCTCGACTAGCGGGAACAGAGACCCAGTACTTC. Amino acids: CASSPRLAGTETQYF.

This clonotype was counted at least ten times. The junction departs from germline at one end; a sequencing error may be responsible. This rearrangement joins TRBV7-2 to TRBJ2-5; TRBD2 aligns across 11 bases. Germline assignment: CDR1 SGHTA and CDR2 FQGNSA. This CDR3 region has 15 residues. CDR3 DNA: TGTGCCAGCAGGTTAGCGGGAGGGATGCAAGAGACCCAGTACTTC. Residues: CASRLAGGMQETQYF. The whole variable domain, remainder taken from reference TRBV7-2 and TRBJ2-5, is GAGVSQSPSNKVTEKGKDVELRCDPISGHTALYWYRQSLGQGLEFLIYFQGNSAPDKSGLPSDRFSAERTGGSVSTLTIQRTQQEDSAVYLCASRLAGGMQETQYFGPGTRLLVL.

This clonotype was seen repeatedly, ten times or more. V gene TRBV9 combines with J gene TRBJ1-2; TRBD1 agrees at 7 bases. This CDR3 contains 17 residues. Germline V gives CDR1 SGDLS, CDR2 YYNGEE. V dropped 0 bases and J dropped 8; count of bases not matched to a gene: 16. The CDR3 region has the DNA TGTGCCAGCAGCGTAGCTTCCAGCCCCTTGACAGGGAGAGGCTACACCTTC. Translating gives CASSVASSPLTGRGYTF.

Only a few counts were recorded for this clonotype. Possible read error: a much larger clone is one base away. Here the CDR3 omits its conserved ending phenylalanine or tryptophan, so a read error is the likely source. The chain is built from TRBV28 and TRBJ2-5; 8 bases are shared with TRBD1. The CDR3 spans 17 residues. Germline trimming cut 2 bases from V and 3 bases from J; bases unmatched to any gene: 11. CDR1 MDHEN and CDR2 SYDVKM come from the germline V gene. The CDR3 bases are TGTGCCAGCAGTTTACGCAGACGGACAGGGAAAAAAGAGACCCAGTACCTC. It specifies CASSLRRRTGKKETQYL.

This clonotype was observed many times. The rearrangement uses TRBV6-5 and TRBJ1-2; no reliable D call. Trimming pared 0 bases from V and 5 bases from J, leaving 10 bases between. This CDR3 spans 14 amino acids. The germline CDR1 and CDR2 sequences are MNHEY and SVGAGI. The CDR3 DNA is TGTGCCAGCAGTTACTCTCCGGGTGGATATGGCTACACCTTC. As protein: CASSYSPGGYGYTF.

This clonotype was observed at least ten times. A much larger clone lies one base from this, so it may be a read error. The gene calls are TRBV6-1 and TRBJ1-1; 7 nucleotides agree with TRBD1. The CDR3 spans 13 residues. The germline gives CDR1 MNHNS, CDR2 SASEGT. CDR3 sequence reads: CASSEDRNTGAFF. The CDR3 DNA sequence: TGTGCCAGCAGTGAGGACAGGAACACTGGAGCTTTCTTT.

This rearrangement joins TRBV6-2 or TRBV6-3 to TRBJ2-5; 7 bases are shared with TRBD1. V dropped 5 bases and J dropped 3; count of bases not matched to a gene: 6. CDR1 and CDR2 (germline): MNHEY, SVGEGT. The CDR3 runs to 14 residues. For the CDR3, the DNA is TGTGCCAGCAGTCCCATCGGACAGGAAGAGACCCAGTACTTC. Encoded protein: CASSPIGQEETQYF.

This clonotype was detected many times. V usage is TRBV15 and J usage is TRBJ2-5; TRBD1 or TRBD2 may be the D gene (6 bases each). This CDR3 is 15 amino acids long. In germline, CDR1 is LNHNV, CDR2 YYDKDF (reference sequence). The ends were cut back, 3 bases at V and 5 bases at J, with 16 bases in the middle. The CDR3 protein is CATSSTWGAGETQYF. CDR3 coding DNA: TGTGCCACCAGCAGCACATGGGGGGCGGGTGAGACCCAGTACTTC.

V is TRBV24-1 and J is TRBJ2-2; TRBD1 aligns across 11 bases. This CDR3 is 17 amino acids long. V was pared by 3 bases and J by 3 bases, with 5 bases of the junction left unmatched. The germline V gene encodes CDR1 KGHDR and CDR2 SFDVKD. As DNA, the CDR3 is TGTGCCACCAGTGATCCGGGACAGGGGGTAGACACCGGGGAGCTGTTTTTT. As protein: CATSDPGQGVDTGELFF.

This clonotype has only a few counts. The V call is TRBV28, the J call TRBJ1-3; D call uncertain. The CDR3 is 15 amino acids. Deletions cut 1 base from V and 2 bases from J, with 9 bases between. The germline V gene encodes CDR1 MDHEN and CDR2 SYDVKM. For the CDR3, the DNA is TGTGCCAGCAGTTTATCCCCCGCGGCTGGAAACACCATATATTTT. Amino acids: CASSLSPAAGNTIYF.

In its sample, this clonotype was seen many times. CDR3 in DNA: TGTGCCAGCAGTTTCACGACCGGGGAGCTGTTTTTT. Its protein is CASSFTTGELFF. V is TRBV27 and J is TRBJ2-2, with unresolved D. CDR1 is MNHEY, CDR2 SMNVEV, per germline (reference sequence). The CDR3 runs to 12 residues. V was shortened by 3 bases and J by 5 bases, with 4 bases between the two germline ends.

This clonotype appeared a few times. CDR3 in amino acids: CASRIRVSPLHF. Written as DNA, the CDR3 is TGTGCCAGCAGGATCAGGGTTTCACCCCTCCACTTT. The chain joins TRBV6-1 to TRBJ1-6; a weak D match, TRBD1 (5 bases). The CDR3 length is 12 residues. Deletions cut 6 bases from V and 9 bases from J, with 9 bases between. Germline V gives CDR1 MNHNS, CDR2 SASEGT.